A single sample is the source of the 30 T cell receptor beta chains below, sequenced in a study of T cell repertoires in cytomegalovirus infection. TCRdb re-called the reads through MiXCR, storing one row per CDR3 protein. The table shows about 350,000 distinct CDR3 sequences, with 34% occurring only once. Their specific antigens are unknown. The material sequenced was cultured PBMCs, taken from culture after CMV antigen stimulation. Receptor source: a human donor in good health (CMV status not recorded). Some clones in this sample may be carry-over from other donors' samples.

This sequence joins TRBV5-4 and TRBJ2-5, with D perhaps TRBD2 (6 bases). The germline CDR1 and CDR2 sequences are SGHNT and YYREEE (reference sequence). This CDR3 contains 16 residues. Trimming stripped 2 bases from V and 0 bases from J, with 14 bases between. CDR3 sequence (DNA): TGTGCCAGCAGCTTTGGGGGAGGTCTATACCAAGAGACCCAGTACTTC. As protein: CASSFGGGLYQETQYF.

The genes are TRBV7-9 and TRBJ2-5; 7 bases line up with TRBD1. Germline V gene sequence: CDR1 SEHNR, CDR2 FQNEAQ (reference sequence). The ends lost 5 bases at V and 1 base at J; junction bases unmatched: 7. This CDR3 contains 15 residues. The CDR3 bases are TGTGCCAGCAGCACAACCAGACAGGGCCAAGAGACCCAGTACTTC. It yields the protein CASSTTRQGQETQYF.

This clonotype came up a few times. The rearrangement uses TRBV4-2 and TRBJ2-7; 9 nucleotides align to TRBD2. CDR3 length equals 18 residues. Germline lookup yields CDR1 LGHNA and CDR2 YNFKEQ. V trimming: 1 base; J trimming: 3 bases; junction bases outside the gene matches: 13. The CDR3 nucleotides are TGTGCCAGCAGCCAAGTGAGGAACTTGAGACTAGCGGACTACGAGCAGTACTTC. This gives the protein CASSQVRNLRLADYEQYF.

The chain combines TRBV7-2 with TRBJ2-7, with D maybe TRBD2 (5 bases). This CDR3 is 15 amino acids long. Germline loops: CDR1 SGHTA, CDR2 FQGNSA. V was cut by 2 bases and J by 6 bases, with 17 bases left in between. The CDR3 is CASSLSASNNGEQYF. The DNA of the CDR3 is TGTGCCAGCAGCTTATCGGCTAGCAATAACGGCGAGCAGTACTTC.

The V and J genes are TRBV5-1 and TRBJ2-2; D gene uncertain. CDR1 SGHRS and CDR2 YFSETQ come from the germline V gene. The CDR3 length is 15 residues. Trimming removed 0 bases at V and 4 bases at J, with 10 bases between. The DNA for the CDR3 is TGCGCCAGCAGCTTGGTCCCCGCAGGCACCGGGGAGCTGTTTTTT. This sequence encodes CASSLVPAGTGELFF.

This clonotype was seen more than once but under ten times. This chain uses TRBV6-2 or TRBV6-3 with TRBJ2-5, with 12 positions matching TRBD2. Losses at the gene ends were 6 bases for V and 5 bases for J; bases not matched to a gene: 10. The CDR3 contains 16 residues. CDR1 and CDR2 (germline): MNHEY, SVGEGT. CDR3: CASSPRLAGDSETQYF. The CDR3 DNA is TGTGCCAGCAGCCCAAGACTAGCGGGAGACTCGGAGACCCAGTACTTC.

The V and J genes are TRBV20-1 and TRBJ2-6; no firm D call. The CDR3 spans 15 residues. Germline loops: CDR1 DFQATT, CDR2 SNEGSKA (reference sequence). V gave up 5 bases and J gave up 4 bases, with 15 bases separating them. The CDR3 region is CSALGPETGANVLTF. As DNA, the CDR3 is TGCAGTGCTCTAGGGCCAGAAACCGGGGCCAACGTCCTGACTTTC.

The rearrangement uses TRBV7-2 and TRBJ1-3; 8 bases are a match to TRBD1. This CDR3 is 14 amino acids long. Germline CDR1 is SGHTA and CDR2 is FQGNSA. J lost 4 bases, V lost 5 bases, and 4 bases had no gene match. The CDR3 region is CASSPGQVGNTIYF. The CDR3 nucleotides read TGTGCCAGCAGCCCGGGACAGGTCGGAAACACCATATATTTT.

The chain has TRBV5-1 and TRBJ2-3, with 8 nucleotides matching TRBD1. Looked up from germline, CDR1 is SGHRS and CDR2 is YFSETQ. Trimming at V came to 3 bases and at J to 3 bases, leaving 12 bases not matched to a gene. This CDR3 region has 17 residues. CDR3 nucleotide sequence: TGCGCCAGCAGCTCCATCGGACAGGGTTTCGGGACAGATACGCAGTATTTT. This codes for CASSSIGQGFGTDTQYF.

The chain uses TRBV28 and TRBJ2-1; TRBD1 aligns across 7 bases. CDR3 size: 14 residues. V shed 4 bases, J shed 6 bases, and the junction held 6 bases outside the gene matches. In germline, CDR1 is MDHEN, CDR2 SYDVKM. CDR3 in amino acids: CASSSTGVLNEQFF. CDR3 in DNA: TGTGCCAGCAGTTCCACAGGGGTCCTCAATGAGCAGTTCTTC.

This rearrangement joins TRBV28 to TRBJ2-1, with no clear D. The CDR3 consists of 15 residues. Trimming cost V 2 bases and J 8 bases, with 16 bases left between them. Germline CDR1 is MDHEN and CDR2 is SYDVKM. CDR3 sequence reads: CASSLPSMGVDEQFF. The DNA of the CDR3 is TGTGCCAGCAGTTTACCCTCCATGGGTGTTGATGAGCAGTTCTTC.

The V call is TRBV6-6, the J call TRBJ2-2; possible D gene TRBD2, 6 bases. Trimming left V 1 base short and J 6 bases short, with 9 bases between. The germline gives CDR1 MNHNY, CDR2 SVGAGI (reference sequence). The CDR3 contains 14 residues. This chain's CDR3 is CASSYWPGAGELFF. DNA for the CDR3: TGTGCCAGCAGTTACTGGCCGGGGGCCGGGGAGCTGTTTTTT.

The genes are TRBV7-9 and TRBJ2-1; TRBD2 matches at 13 bases. The CDR3 covers 16 residues. CDR1 is SEHNR and CDR2 is FQNEAQ in the germline V gene (reference sequence). The trim removed 3 bases at V and 7 bases at J, leaving 6 bases unmatched. The CDR3, as DNA: TGTGCCAGCAGCTTTCCCGGACTAGCGGGAGTAAATGAGCAGTTCTTC. It translates to CASSFPGLAGVNEQFF. Full variable domain (outside the CDR3, taken from reference TRBV7-9 and TRBJ2-1): DTGVSQNPRHKITKRGQNVTFRCDPISEHNRLYWYRQTLGQGPEFLTYFQNEAQLEKSRLLSDRFSAERPKGSFSTLEIQRTEQGDSAMYLCASSFPGLAGVNEQFFGPGTRLTVL.

The J gene is TRBJ2-1, the V gene TRBV7-2, with 10 bases lining up with TRBD2. This CDR3 is 18 amino acids long. In germline, CDR1 is SGHTA, CDR2 FQGNSA. V lost 5 bases and J lost 1; bases outside the gene matches: 11. The CDR3 region has the DNA TGTGCCAGCAGCCCCATACCTATGGGACTAGCGTCCTACAATGAGCAGTTCTTC. Its translation is CASSPIPMGLASYNEQFF.

J is TRBJ2-3 and V is TRBV20-1, with 11 bases fitting TRBD2. V trimming: 6 bases; J trimming: 0 bases; junction bases outside the gene matches: 5. Germline CDR1 and CDR2: DFQATT and SNEGSKA (reference sequence). This CDR3 has 15 residues. DNA for the CDR3: TGCAGTGCCCCGACTAGCGGGGCTAGCACAGATACGCAGTATTTT. Its translation is CSAPTSGASTDTQYF.

This clonotype was detected many times. This chain uses TRBV7-2 with TRBJ2-5; 12 bases are shared with TRBD1. V lost 5 bases and J lost 5; bases outside the gene matches: 12. Germline loops: CDR1 SGHTA, CDR2 FQGNSA. The CDR3 has 17 residues. The CDR3 here is CASSPRGGQGAFETQYF. CDR3 nucleotide sequence: TGTGCCAGCAGCCCCAGGGGGGGACAGGGGGCGTTTGAGACCCAGTACTTC.

This clonotype was counted a few times. The J gene is TRBJ1-2, the V gene TRBV27, with D unresolved. The V gene lost 0 bases and the J gene lost 2 bases, with 13 bases spanning the gap. Germline values: CDR1 MNHEY, CDR2 SMNVEV (reference sequence). The CDR3 is made up of 16 amino acids. The CDR3 is CASSLSIGWRNYGYTF. Here the CDR3 DNA reads TGTGCCAGCAGTTTATCGATAGGATGGCGGAACTATGGCTACACCTTC.

The V call is TRBV28, the J call TRBJ1-5; possible D gene TRBD1, 5 bases. Germline assignment: CDR1 MDHEN and CDR2 SYDVKM. The CDR3 length is 12 residues. V lost 5 bases and J 4 bases, leaving 6 bases between the germline ends. The CDR3 region is CASSPGNQPQHF. CDR3 in DNA: TGTGCCAGCAGTCCAGGGAATCAGCCCCAGCATTTT.

This clonotype has at least ten counts. The rearrangement joins TRBV7-2 to TRBJ1-2; D uncertain. V was shortened by 5 bases and J by 0 bases, with 13 bases between the two germline ends. Germline V gene sequence: CDR1 SGHTA, CDR2 FQGNSA. This CDR3 is built from 15 residues. CDR3 sequence reads: CASSERANPNYGYTF. The CDR3 bases are TGTGCCAGCAGCGAAAGGGCAAACCCTAACTATGGCTACACCTTC. The variable domain in full, completed from reference TRBV7-2 and TRBJ1-2, reads GAGVSQSPSNKVTEKGKDVELRCDPISGHTALYWYRQSLGQGLEFLIYFQGNSAPDKSGLPSDRFSAERTGGSVSTLTIQRTQQEDSAVYLCASSERANPNYGYTFGSGTRLTVV.

The chain has TRBV20-1 and TRBJ1-2, with a weak D call TRBD1 (5 bases). Germline V gives CDR1 DFQATT, CDR2 SNEGSKA (reference sequence). V was clipped by 6 bases and J by 4 bases, with 12 bases between them. The CDR3 is 12 amino acids. CDR3 DNA: TGCAGTGCGACCGGGGGGGGCTATGGCTACACCTTC. Encoded protein: CSATGGGYGYTF.

A single count supports this clonotype. The gene calls are TRBV27 and TRBJ1-2; no definite D call. The CDR3 loop spans 15 amino acids. Germline V CDR1 and CDR2: MNHEY, SMNVEV (reference sequence). Trimming pared 7 bases from V and 4 bases from J, leaving 19 bases between. The CDR3 reads CASTTVEGSRYGYTF. CDR3 DNA: TGTGCCAGCACCACGGTGGAGGGATCGCGCTATGGCTACACCTTC.

This clonotype was picked up a small number of times. V gene TRBV7-8 combines with J gene TRBJ2-1; 13 bases map to TRBD2. This CDR3 has 16 amino acids. The germline CDR1 and CDR2 sequences are SGHVS and FQNEAQ. After removal of 5 bases from V and 8 bases from J, the junction contained 9 bases not matched to a gene. The CDR3 here is CASSPGTSGKFDEQFF. CDR3 DNA: TGTGCCAGCAGCCCGGGGACTAGCGGGAAATTCGATGAGCAGTTCTTC.

The V call is TRBV7-6, the J call TRBJ1-2; 8 bases agree with TRBD1. V trimming: 5 bases; J trimming: 4 bases; junction bases outside the gene matches: 12. CDR1 and CDR2 from the germline V gene are SGHVS and FNYEAQ. CDR3 length equals 16 residues. Here the CDR3 reads CASSPLLFQGAYGYTF. CDR3 nucleotide sequence: TGTGCCAGCAGCCCTCTTTTGTTCCAGGGGGCCTATGGCTACACCTTC.

This chain connects TRBV5-1 to TRBJ2-1; D is uncertain. There are 15 residues in the CDR3. Trimming shortened V by 8 bases and J by 1 base, and 16 bases separated the two germline ends. Germline loops: CDR1 SGHRS, CDR2 YFSETQ. The DNA for the CDR3 is TGCGCCAGTAAGGAAAATGGTGATTCCTACAATGAGCAGTTCTTC. It encodes CASKENGDSYNEQFF.

This chain connects TRBV27 to TRBJ2-7; D possibly corresponds to TRBD1 (6 bases). Trimming removed 7 bases from V and 2 bases from J, with 15 bases in between. CDR1 and CDR2 (germline): MNHEY, SMNVEV (reference sequence). The CDR3 totals 14 residues. The CDR3 here is CASNPLQGPYEQYF. CDR3 nucleotide sequence: TGTGCCAGCAACCCTCTACAGGGACCCTACGAGCAGTACTTC.

J is TRBJ1-6 and V is TRBV7-2; TRBD1 agrees at 8 bases. The ends lost 2 bases at V and 9 bases at J; junction bases unmatched: 3. This CDR3 has 14 residues. The germline CDR1 and CDR2 sequences are SGHTA and FQGNSA. The CDR3 here is CASSLFQGASPLHF. The CDR3 bases are TGTGCCAGCAGCTTATTCCAGGGGGCTTCACCCCTCCACTTT.

This clonotype has more than one count but fewer than ten. A much larger clonotype is one base distant, so this may be a read error. The rearrangement joins TRBV7-9 to TRBJ2-3; D remains unclear. CDR1 is SEHNR and CDR2 is FQNEAQ in the germline V gene (reference sequence). The V gene lost 5 bases and the J gene lost 2 bases, with 2 bases spanning the gap. This CDR3 comprises 11 residues. This chain's CDR3 is CASSHTDTQYF. CDR3 DNA: TGTGCCAGCAGCCACACAGATACGCAGTATTTT.

The rearrangement links TRBV7-2 to TRBJ1-4, with D possibly TRBD1 on 5 matching bases. V gave up 1 base and J gave up 4 bases, with 13 bases separating them. The CDR3 runs 16 residues. Germline CDR1 SGHTA, CDR2 FQGNSA. The CDR3 sequence is CASSLVRGPINEKLFF. CDR3 bases: TGTGCCAGCAGCTTAGTTCGGGGACCTATTAATGAAAAACTGTTTTTT.

The chain is built from TRBV6-2 or TRBV6-3 and TRBJ2-1; tentative D call: TRBD1 (6 bases). Germline-derived CDR1 and CDR2 are MNHEY and SVGEGT. This CDR3 comprises 14 residues. V gave up 4 bases and J gave up 6 bases, with 13 bases separating them. The CDR3 loop is CASSSGQSSNEQFF. For the CDR3, the DNA is TGTGCCAGCAGTTCAGGACAGAGTAGCAATGAGCAGTTCTTC.

This chain joins TRBV6-2 or TRBV6-3 and TRBJ2-1; the match to TRBD1 covers 7 bases. The trim removed 9 bases at V and 15 bases at J, leaving 14 bases unmatched. Germline V gives CDR1 MNHEY, CDR2 SVGEGT. The CDR3 sequence is 12 residues long. CDR3 DNA: TGTGCCAGTGTTCAGGGGGAGTCGCGAAGGTTCTTC. Amino acids: CASVQGESRRFF.